The entry that follows covers one T cell receptor (beta chain) sequence. The data belong to a study of shared clonotypes between healthy human individuals. Naive-designated CD8 cells lacked CD45RO, were positively enriched for CCR7, and omitted terminally differentiated effector memory CD45RA+ cells. Running of the assay took place at deep level. TCRdb's table, derived via immunoSEQ multiplex PCR, lists solely in-frame clones and lacks some. Of about 700,000 clones listed, about 91% are singletons. J gave up 0 bases and V 3 bases, and 14 bases lay outside the gene matches. Germline assignment: CDR1 SGHTA and CDR2 FQGNSA. The CDR3 loop spans 19 amino acids.

Sequencing was carried out using naive CD8+ T cells sorted from blood. The chain couples TRBV7-2 to TRBJ2-3, with TRBD1 matching 8 bases. This sequence was found in a man aged 30 to 45 in good health. As DNA, the CDR3 is TGTGCCAGCAGCTTCGAGACCGGGACAGGTGAATTTAGCACAGATACGCAGTATTTT. Its translation is CASSFETGTGEFSTDTQYF.